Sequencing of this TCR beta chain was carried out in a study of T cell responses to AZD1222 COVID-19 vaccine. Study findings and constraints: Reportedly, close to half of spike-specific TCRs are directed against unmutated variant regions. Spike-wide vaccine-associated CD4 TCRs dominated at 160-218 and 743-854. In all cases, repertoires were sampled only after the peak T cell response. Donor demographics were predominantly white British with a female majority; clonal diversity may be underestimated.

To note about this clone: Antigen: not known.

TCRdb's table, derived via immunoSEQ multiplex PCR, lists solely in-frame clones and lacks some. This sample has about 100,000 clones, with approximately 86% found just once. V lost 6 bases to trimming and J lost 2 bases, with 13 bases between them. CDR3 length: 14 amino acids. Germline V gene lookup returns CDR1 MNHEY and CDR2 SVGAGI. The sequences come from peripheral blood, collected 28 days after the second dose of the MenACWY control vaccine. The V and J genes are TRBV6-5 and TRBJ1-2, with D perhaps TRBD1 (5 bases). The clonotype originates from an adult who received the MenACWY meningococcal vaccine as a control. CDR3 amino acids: CASSYRWLNYGYTF. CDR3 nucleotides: TGTGCCAGCAGCTACAGGTGGTTAAACTATGGCTACACCTTC.